These T cell receptor beta chains were read from a single sample in a study of breast tumors, draining lymph nodes, adjacent tissues. MiXCR, run by TCRdb on the multiplex PCR reads, gives a single entry per CDR3 protein. The sample lists fewer than 200,000 distinct CDR3 sequences; approximately 33% were seen once. Sequencing was done on a sample of axillary lymph node tissue. The source of these receptors is a female donor with breast cancer. Some clones in this sample may be carry-over from other donors' samples. CDR3s include the opening cysteine and the closing phenylalanine or tryptophan. The D gene is left open where the match is weak. Size is omitted from some rows. Given values are once, few, many or a class for expanded clones.

v_call	d_call	clone_size	j_call	cdr3_aa	cdr3_nt
TRBV5-5	TRBD2	.	TRBJ2-6	CASSLAGAGEAGANVLTF	TGTGCCAGCAGCTTGGCCGGCGCGGGAGAGGCTGGGGCCAACGTCCTGACTTTC
TRBV11-3	TRBD2	many	TRBJ2-7	CASSPGASGSYEQYF	TGTGCCAGCAGCCCCGGCGCTAGCGGATCCTACGAGCAGTACTTC
TRBV20-1	.	.	TRBJ2-5	CSASSVRGVGQPQYF	TGCAGTGCTAGCTCCGTGAGGGGTGTAGGTCAGCCCCAGTACTTC
TRBV15	.	many	TRBJ1-2	CATSRDGGVDTF	TGTGCCACCAGCAGAGATGGGGGGGTGGACACCTTC
TRBV9	.	.	TRBJ1-2	CASSRRTVANYGYTF	TGTGCCAGCAGCAGGAGGACGGTGGCTAACTATGGCTACACCTTC
TRBV7-3	.	many	TRBJ2-2	CASSPTTVTGELFF	TGTGCCAGCAGCCCCACGACAGTCACCGGGGAGCTGTTTTTT
TRBV7-2	TRBD2	many	TRBJ2-1	CASSPTSGGHNEQFF	TGTGCCAGCAGCCCGACTAGCGGGGGGCACAATGAGCAGTTCTTC
TRBV6-1	TRBD1	few	TRBJ2-1	CASRNRDREFGEQFF	TGTGCCAGCAGGAACCGGGACAGGGAGTTCGGTGAGCAGTTCTTC
TRBV19	TRBD1	many	TRBJ2-7	CASSDREYEQYF	TGTGCCAGTAGTGACAGGGAATACGAGCAGTACTTC
TRBV2	.	many	TRBJ2-1	CASSERISEFF	TGTGCCAGCAGTGAAAGAATATCGGAGTTCTTC
TRBV20-1	.	many	TRBJ1-3	CSATNRVSGNTIYF	TGCAGTGCGACAAACAGGGTATCGGGAAACACCATATATTTT
TRBV12-3/TRBV12-4	.	.	TRBJ2-7	CASSLGTGEQYF	TGTGCCAGCAGTTTAGGAACAGGAGAGCAGTACTTC
TRBV3-1	.	many	TRBJ2-2	CASSQPWDSGLETGELFF	TGTGCCAGCAGCCAACCGTGGGACTCAGGGCTTGAGACCGGGGAGCTGTTTTTT
TRBV6-1	TRBD2	few	TRBJ2-1	CASSYSGSPEQFF	TGTGCCAGCAGTTATAGCGGGAGTCCTGAGCAGTTCTTC
TRBV6-5	.	.	TRBJ1-1	CASSHSGGPPPNTEAFF	TGTGCCAGCAGTCACTCGGGGGGTCCCCCACCGAACACTGAAGCTTTCTTT
TRBV6-1	.	.	TRBJ1-3	CASSEQNARNTIYF	TGTGCCAGCAGTGAACAGAACGCTAGAAACACCATATATTTT
TRBV9	.	many	TRBJ2-5	CASSVAGKETQYF	TGTGCCAGCAGCGTAGCCGGGAAGGAGACCCAGTACTTC
TRBV13	.	few	TRBJ2-3	CASSSHLGGITDTQYF	TGTGCCAGCAGCTCCCACCTTGGCGGGATCACAGATACGCAGTATTTT
TRBV7-6	.	many	TRBJ2-2	CASSLKGSSGELFF	TGTGCCAGCAGCTTAAAGGGCAGTTCCGGGGAGCTGTTTTTT
TRBV7-9	TRBD2	many	TRBJ2-2	CASSLPSGLAGVNTGELFF	TGTGCCAGCAGCTTACCCTCGGGACTAGCGGGAGTGAACACCGGGGAGCTGTTTTTT
TRBV2	.	many	TRBJ1-2	CASNFQGRDYGYTF	TGTGCCAGCAACTTCCAGGGGAGAGACTATGGCTACACCTTC
TRBV5-6	.	many	TRBJ2-1	CASSLGAGEQFF	TGTGCCAGCAGCTTGGGTGCGGGGGAGCAGTTCTTC
TRBV5-1	.	many	TRBJ2-7	CASSLGVGYEQYF	TGCGCCAGCAGCTTGGGGGTTGGCTACGAGCAGTACTTC
TRBV27	.	many	TRBJ1-5	CASSLRGGQPQHF	TGTGCCAGCAGTTTGAGAGGGGGACAGCCCCAGCATTTT
TRBV19	TRBD2	many	TRBJ2-1	CASSGASGRAQQFF	TGTGCCAGTAGTGGGGCTAGCGGGAGGGCCCAGCAGTTCTTC
TRBV7-8	.	many	TRBJ1-6	CASSFTGIVSPLHF	TGTGCCAGCAGCTTTACAGGGATAGTTTCACCCCTCCACTTT
TRBV7-6	.	.	TRBJ1-3	CASSSGRDKETIYF	TGTGCCAGCAGCAGCGGGAGGGACAAAGAGACCATATATTTT
TRBV18	.	few	TRBJ2-1	CASSPRYNEQFF	TGTGCCAGCTCACCACGGTACAATGAGCAGTTCTTC
TRBV11-2	.	few	TRBJ2-7	CASSLGGWARTYEQYF	TGTGCCAGCAGCTTAGGTGGATGGGCCAGGACCTACGAGCAGTACTTC
TRBV12-5	.	.	TRBJ1-1	CASGLVRKWAFF	TGTGCTAGTGGTTTGGTACGTAAATGGGCTTTCTTT
TRBV20-1	TRBD2	many	TRBJ2-1	CSARAGGFNEQFF	TGCAGTGCTAGGGCGGGAGGTTTCAATGAGCAGTTCTTC
TRBV20-1	.	.	TRBJ2-4	CSARGPTTISTPAKNIQYF	TGCAGTGCTAGAGGGCCTACCACCATCTCCACCCCAGCCAAAAACATTCAGTACTTC
TRBV6-4	TRBD1	many	TRBJ1-2	CASSDRTGGYGYTF	TGTGCCAGCAGTGACCGGACAGGGGGTTATGGCTACACCTTC
TRBV9	.	many	TRBJ2-3	CASSIQEGSTDTQYF	TGTGCCAGCAGCATACAGGAGGGGAGCACAGATACGCAGTATTTT
TRBV7-9	.	.	TRBJ1-4	CAGSLGQGGNEKLLF	TGTGCCGGCAGCTTAGGGCAGGGAGGGAATGAAAAACTGCTTTTT
TRBV20-1	.	many	TRBJ2-1	CSLHTGDTGNEQFF	TGCAGTCTTCATACCGGCGATACGGGGAATGAGCAGTTCTTC